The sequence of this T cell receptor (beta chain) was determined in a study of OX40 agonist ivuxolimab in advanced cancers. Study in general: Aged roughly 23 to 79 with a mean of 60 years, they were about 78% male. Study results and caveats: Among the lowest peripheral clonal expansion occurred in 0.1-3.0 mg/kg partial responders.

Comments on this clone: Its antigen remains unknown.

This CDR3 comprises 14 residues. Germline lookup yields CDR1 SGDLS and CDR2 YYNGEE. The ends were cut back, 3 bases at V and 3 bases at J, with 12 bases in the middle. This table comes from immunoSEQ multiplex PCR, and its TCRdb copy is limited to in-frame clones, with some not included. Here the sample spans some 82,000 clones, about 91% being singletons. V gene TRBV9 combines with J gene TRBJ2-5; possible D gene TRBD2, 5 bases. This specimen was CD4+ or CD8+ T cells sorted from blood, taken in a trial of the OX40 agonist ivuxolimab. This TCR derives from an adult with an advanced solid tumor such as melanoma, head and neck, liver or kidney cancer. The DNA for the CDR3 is TGTGCCAGCAGCGCGGGCCCCGGGAAAGAGACCCAGTACTTC. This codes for CASSAGPGKETQYF.